This T cell receptor beta chain emerged from a study of tissue T cells after allogeneic stem cell transplantation. Time point defined: mouse harvest day 14 after allogeneic transplant. Each mouse received 10^7 T-cell-depleted marrow cells plus 10^6 splenic CD5+ T cells by tail vein. A word on this clone: Gene names follow the mouse nomenclature.

The assay was immunoSEQ multiplex PCR, and TCRdb's table has in-frame clones only and misses some. The sample lists about 2,900 clones, roughly 50% seen once, with roughly two fifths in the top ten. The source material was gut tissue. The sequence was obtained from a female BALB/c mouse given C57BL/6 T cells with graft-versus-host disease after an allogeneic hematopoietic cell transplant.

CDR3 region: CASSWDGSNTEVFF. The CDR3 DNA, read in part, is TGTGCCAGCAGTTGGGACGGTTCAAACACAGAAGTCTTC. The chain recombines TRBV26 with TRBJ1-1; D might be TRBD1 (5 bases). The read terminates 1 residue ahead of where the CDR3 ends, so the germline J gene completes it. CDR1 and CDR2 (germline): KGHPV, FQNQEV (reference sequence). The V end was cut by 5 bases, the J end by 0 bases, with 10 bases between. The CDR3 spans 14 residues.